This TCR beta chain was obtained from a study of T cells in narcolepsy. In the study overall: Enrolled donors included narcolepsy type 1 or type 2 patients and healthy controls.

A note on this clone: The antigen is undetermined.

Study results and limitations: HCRT-specific and TRIB2-specific autoreactive clonotypes appeared among same-patient CSF and blood CD4+ clonotypes. Autoreactive clone sequences were missing from some blood memory CD4+ repertoires. Autoreactive clonotypes reportedly recurred in blood of same and different patients, not controls.

Per germline, CDR1 SGHVS and CDR2 FQNEAQ. The CDR3 runs to 14 residues. V lost 4 bases and J 6 bases, leaving 15 bases between the germline ends. Repertoires were generated with immunoSEQ multiplex PCR, while TCRdb's copy carries only in-frame clones and drops some. The table lists about 40,000 clones, about 91% of them singletons. This TCR derives from a human donor with narcolepsy. This sequence joins TRBV7-8 and TRBJ1-1; D might be TRBD1 (6 bases). Specimen: CD45RA- memory CD4+ T cells from PBMCs. In DNA, the CDR3 is TGTGCCAGCAGCTCGCACGACAGGTCCCCTGAAGCTTTCTTT. Its translation is CASSSHDRSPEAFF.